These 16 T cell receptor beta chains share one sample of origin, sequenced in a study of T cell repertoires in cytomegalovirus infection. In TCRdb, the reads were re-called with MiXCR into one record per CDR3 protein. The sample has about 300,000 distinct CDR3 sequences, roughly a tenth seen once; the top ten hold more than 2.5%. The sequencing input was PBMCs. All receptors come from a human donor in good health (CMV status not recorded). Some clones in this sample may be carry-over from other donors' samples.

This clonotype was counted ten times or more. The J gene is TRBJ2-3, the V gene TRBV11-3, with D unclear. Per the germline V gene, CDR1 is SGHNT and CDR2 is YENEEA. Trimming left V 3 bases short and J 4 bases short, with 11 bases between. This CDR3 is built from 14 residues. The CDR3 protein is CASSFDGRSDTQYF. CDR3 DNA: TGTGCCAGCAGCTTCGATGGGCGGTCAGATACGCAGTATTTT.

In its sample, this clonotype was seen many times. CDR3 residues: CASSTEAGRHNEQFF. In DNA, the CDR3 is TGTGCCAGTAGTACGGAGGCGGGGCGACACAATGAGCAGTTCTTC. The genes are TRBV19 and TRBJ2-1, with a possible D match to TRBD2 (6 bases). Germline V lookup: CDR1 LNHDA, CDR2 SQIVND (reference sequence). Deletions cut 4 bases from V and 5 bases from J, with 15 bases between. The CDR3 has 15 amino acids.

This clonotype came up many times. The V call is TRBV6-5, the J call TRBJ2-1; 11 positions match TRBD2. The ends lost 5 bases at V and 13 bases at J; junction bases unmatched: 7. The CDR3 extends over 13 amino acids. Germline CDR1 MNHEY, CDR2 SVGAGI. The CDR3 reads CASSPGLAGLQFF. CDR3 coding DNA: TGTGCCAGCAGTCCCGGACTAGCGGGCCTTCAGTTCTTC.

This clonotype was counted many times. V gene TRBV5-4 combines with J gene TRBJ2-1; 14 bases match TRBD2. The CDR3 extends over 19 amino acids. Losses at the gene ends were 0 bases for V and 0 bases for J; bases not matched to a gene: 5. Germline V gene lookup returns CDR1 SGHNT and CDR2 YYREEE (reference sequence). The CDR3 reads CASSLGRTSGGHSYNEQFF. Written as DNA, the CDR3 is TGTGCCAGCAGCTTGGGTAGGACTAGCGGGGGGCACTCCTACAATGAGCAGTTCTTC.

This clonotype has a count of ten or more. The chain joins TRBV5-5 to TRBJ1-5; D is undetermined. Looked up from germline, CDR1 is SGHKS and CDR2 is YYEKEE (reference sequence). This CDR3 has 15 residues. Trimming cost V 4 bases and J 2 bases, with 13 bases left between them. CDR3 nucleotides: TGTGCCAGCAGCCCCATGGGAGATGGCAATCAGCCCCAGCATTTT. Translation: CASSPMGDGNQPQHF.

This clonotype has at least ten counts. The chain is built from TRBV28 and TRBJ2-4; 7 nucleotides agree with TRBD2. Germline V gene lookup returns CDR1 MDHEN and CDR2 SYDVKM. The CDR3 covers 12 residues. Trimming cost V 6 bases and J 12 bases; bases outside gene matches: 8. In DNA form, the CDR3 reads TGTGCCAGCAGGGGAGGGGAGGTAGATCAGTACTTC. Amino acid sequence: CASRGGEVDQYF.

The sample holds many counts of this clonotype. V gene TRBV10-3 combines with J gene TRBJ2-4, with D possibly TRBD2 on 6 matching bases. The CDR3 covers 14 residues. Germline-derived CDR1 and CDR2 are ENHRY and SYGVKD. V was cut by 7 bases and J by 8 bases, with 18 bases left in between. The CDR3 is CAIKNTGTGDIQYF. CDR3 in DNA: TGTGCCATCAAGAATACCGGGACTGGGGACATTCAGTACTTC.

The sample holds a few counts of this clonotype. The chain links TRBV6-4 to TRBJ1-1; 8 positions agree with TRBD1. The germline V gene has CDR1 MRHNA and CDR2 SNTAGT. The CDR3 is 15 amino acids. Unmatched junction bases numbered 5, after V lost 5 bases and J lost 0 bases. CDR3 in DNA: TGTGCCAGCAGTCTGGACAGGGATATGAACACTGAAGCTTTCTTT. Its protein is CASSLDRDMNTEAFF.

This clonotype turned up a few times. The rearrangement links TRBV20-1 to TRBJ1-1; D is unresolved. Looked up from germline, CDR1 is DFQATT and CDR2 is SNEGSKA (reference sequence). This CDR3 has 15 amino acids. V was clipped by 0 bases and J by 2 bases, with 13 bases between them. The CDR3 nucleotides are TGCAGTGCTAGAGATAGTTTATATACCAACACTGAAGCTTTCTTT. Amino acid sequence: CSARDSLYTNTEAFF.

This clonotype was observed many times. This rearrangement joins TRBV7-8 to TRBJ2-1; perhaps D is TRBD1 or TRBD2 (6 bases each). CDR1 and CDR2 (germline): SGHVS, FQNEAQ. The germline V and J ends were trimmed by 5 bases and 4 bases, with 15 bases remaining between them. The CDR3 loop spans 15 amino acids. CDR3 sequence: CASSPWGASYNEQFF. CDR3 in DNA: TGTGCCAGCAGCCCGTGGGGGGCCTCGTACAATGAGCAGTTCTTC.

This clonotype showed up many times. The V call is TRBV25-1, the J call TRBJ1-6; D is perhaps TRBD1 (5 bases). CDR3 length equals 13 residues. Looked up from germline, CDR1 is MGHDK and CDR2 is SYGVNS. The V and J ends lost 3 bases and 10 bases respectively, with 10 bases between them. This chain's CDR3 is CASSDTGRSPLHF. CDR3 nucleotide sequence: TGTGCCAGCAGTGACACAGGTCGATCACCCCTCCACTTT.

This clonotype was counted once. The rearrangement uses TRBV14 and TRBJ2-7; 11 bases match TRBD1. Germline CDR1 and CDR2: SGHDN and FVKESK. There are 15 residues in the CDR3. J was trimmed by 2 bases and V by 2 bases; bases with no gene match: 2. CDR3 residues: CASSQWGQGAYEQYF. In nucleotides, the CDR3 is TGTGCCAGCAGCCAATGGGGACAGGGGGCCTACGAGCAGTACTTC.

This clonotype was picked up many times. V and J are TRBV7-6 and TRBJ2-7; 9 bases agree with TRBD1. CDR1 and CDR2 from the germline V gene are SGHVS and FNYEAQ. This CDR3 has 14 amino acids. The ends lost 6 bases at V and 5 bases at J; junction bases unmatched: 8. CDR3 protein: CASSPGQGTNEQYF. As DNA, the CDR3 is TGTGCCAGCAGTCCGGGACAGGGTACCAACGAGCAGTACTTC.

This clonotype showed up many times. The V call is TRBV7-2, the J call TRBJ2-6; TRBD1 matches at 7 bases. Germline V gives CDR1 SGHTA, CDR2 FQGNSA. The length of the CDR3 is 19 residues. V trimming: 5 bases; J trimming: 0 bases; junction bases outside the gene matches: 13. The CDR3 protein is CASSPLWGTDVSGANVLTF. The CDR3 DNA reads TGTGCCAGCAGCCCCCTATGGGGGACAGATGTCTCTGGGGCCAACGTCCTGACTTTC.

The chain joins TRBV7-3 to TRBJ2-1; 9 positions agree with TRBD2. Germline loops: CDR1 SGHTA, CDR2 FQGTGA. The length of the CDR3 is 16 residues. V lost 5 bases, J lost 2 bases, and 7 bases stayed unmatched. CDR3 loop: CASSPRASGAYNEQFF. The CDR3 coding sequence is TGTGCCAGCAGCCCCCGAGCTAGCGGGGCCTACAATGAGCAGTTCTTC. Filled out from reference TRBV7-3 and TRBJ2-1, the complete variable domain reads GAGVSQTPSNKVTEKGKYVELRCDPISGHTALYWYRQSLGQGPEFLIYFQGTGAADDSGLPNDRFFAVRPEGSVSTLKIQRTERGDSAVYLCASSPRASGAYNEQFFGPGTRLTVL.

The V call is TRBV12-3 or TRBV12-4, the J call TRBJ1-6; D remains unclear. V gave up 3 bases and J gave up 0 bases, with 6 bases separating them. The CDR3 has 15 residues. The CDR3 loop reads CASSLPSSYNSPLHF. The CDR3 DNA is TGTGCCAGCAGTTTGCCCAGCTCCTATAATTCACCCCTCCACTTT.